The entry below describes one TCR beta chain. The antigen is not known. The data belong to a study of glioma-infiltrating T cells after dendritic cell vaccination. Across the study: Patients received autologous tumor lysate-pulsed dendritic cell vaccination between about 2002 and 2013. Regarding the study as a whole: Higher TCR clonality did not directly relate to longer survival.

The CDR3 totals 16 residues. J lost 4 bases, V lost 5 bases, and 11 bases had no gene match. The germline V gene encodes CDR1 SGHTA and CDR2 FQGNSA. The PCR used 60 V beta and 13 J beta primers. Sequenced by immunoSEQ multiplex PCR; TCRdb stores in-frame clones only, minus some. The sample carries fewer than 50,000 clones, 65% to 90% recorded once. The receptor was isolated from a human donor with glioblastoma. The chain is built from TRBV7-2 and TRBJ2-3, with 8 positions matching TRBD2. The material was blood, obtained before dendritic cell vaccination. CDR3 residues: CASSPPGGGPADTQYF. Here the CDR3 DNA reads TGTGCCAGCAGCCCCCCCGGGGGGGGGCCAGCAGATACGCAGTATTTT. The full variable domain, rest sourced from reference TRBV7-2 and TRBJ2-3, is GAGVSQSPSNKVTEKGKDVELRCDPISGHTALYWYRQSLGQGLEFLIYFQGNSAPDKSGLPSDRFSAERTGGSVSTLTIQRTQQEDSAVYLCASSPPGGGPADTQYFGPGTRLTVL.